A single count supports the clone carrying this T cell receptor beta chain. Antigen: not known. The data were produced by immunoSEQ multiplex PCR, yet TCRdb's version contains in-frame clones alone and is incomplete. Among roughly 56,000 clones listed, 81% were seen once. The data are from a study of T cell responses to AZD1222 COVID-19 vaccine. Study results and caveats: Dominant CD4 TCR responses targeted spike regions 160-218 and 743-854.

Trimming left V 2 bases short and J 5 bases short, with 10 bases between. Germline CDR1 is SGHRS and CDR2 is YFSETQ. This CDR3 spans 13 amino acids. The sequence came from an adult who received the AZD1222 COVID-19 vaccine. The sequenced sample was peripheral blood, obtained 28 days after the second AZD1222 dose. The J gene is TRBJ1-1, the V gene TRBV5-1; perhaps TRBD1 as D (6 bases). The chain's CDR3 is CASSLKGGTEAFF. CDR3 in DNA: TGCGCCAGCAGCTTAAAAGGGGGGACTGAAGCTTTCTTT.